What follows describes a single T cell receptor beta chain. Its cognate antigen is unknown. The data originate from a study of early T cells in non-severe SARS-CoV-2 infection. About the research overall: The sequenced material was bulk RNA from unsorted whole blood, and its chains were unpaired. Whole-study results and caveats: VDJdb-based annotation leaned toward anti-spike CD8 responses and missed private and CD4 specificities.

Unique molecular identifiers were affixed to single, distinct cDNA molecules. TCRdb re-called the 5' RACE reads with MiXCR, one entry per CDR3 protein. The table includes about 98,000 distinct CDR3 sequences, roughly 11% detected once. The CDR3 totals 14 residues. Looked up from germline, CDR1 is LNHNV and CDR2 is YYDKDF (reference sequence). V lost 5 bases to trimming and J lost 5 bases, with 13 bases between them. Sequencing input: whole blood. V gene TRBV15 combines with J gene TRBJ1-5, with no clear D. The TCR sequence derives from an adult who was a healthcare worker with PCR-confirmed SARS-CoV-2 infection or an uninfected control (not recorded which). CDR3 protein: CATSGLRSDQPQHF. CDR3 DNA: TGTGCCACCAGCGGTCTTCGCAGCGATCAGCCCCAGCATTTT.